Described below is a single T cell receptor (beta chain) sequence and its context. The antigen remains undetermined. This clone may be a read error of a much larger clone one base away. The data stem from a study of immune heterogeneity within non-small cell lung tumors. Study-level findings and limits: A moderate but significant correlation was observed between local T-cell clonality and local tumor mutational burden (R about 0.34).

With 6 bases removed from V and 1 base from J, the gap between germline ends came to 16 bases. This CDR3 comprises 15 residues. Germline assignment: CDR1 DFQATT and CDR2 SNEGSKA (reference sequence). It was with 32 V and 13 J primers that multiplex PCR amplified TCR beta CDR3. One entry per CDR3 protein results from TCRdb running MiXCR on the multiplex PCR reads. The sample holds around 21,000 distinct CDR3 sequences, 28% seen once. Bulk tumor gDNA, 500 to 700 ng per sample, served as the TCR template. In surgery, several biopsies were collected from each primary tumor at widely spaced sites. Each patient presented with untreated, newly diagnosed non-small cell lung cancer and received curative surgery. Donors were newly diagnosed non-small cell lung cancer patients having surgery with curative intent.

The sequencing input was lung tumor tissue. The chain couples TRBV20-1 to TRBJ2-1; tentatively, D is TRBD2 (6 bases). This TCR derives from a man aged 35 to 55 with non-small cell lung cancer. The chain's CDR3 is CSARALATSYNEQFF. CDR3 DNA sequence: TGCAGTGCCCGAGCGCTAGCGACATCCTACAATGAGCAGTTCTTC.